These 22 T cell receptor beta chains were all obtained from the same sample, sequenced in a study of T cell responses to AZD1222 COVID-19 vaccine. Clones were read by immunoSEQ multiplex PCR, and TCRdb kept only the in-frame ones, dropping some. The table lists approximately 110,000 clones, nearly 90% of them singletons. Here the sequenced sample was peripheral blood, taken on day 0 of AZD1222 vaccination. The receptors shown here come from an adult in good health.

This clone has a handful of counts. The genes are TRBV3-1 (or the pseudogene TRBV3-2) and TRBJ2-5; D remains unclear. Trimming took off 1 base at V and 4 bases at J, with 1 base between the two ends. The CDR3 length is 11 residues. CDR1 is LGHDT and CDR2 is YNNKEL in the germline V gene (reference sequence). The CDR3 loop reads CASSQVETQYF. The CDR3 nucleotides are TGTGCCAGCAGCCAAGTAGAGACCCAGTACTTC.

This clone was recorded only once. The chain has TRBV10-3 and TRBJ1-2; the D is unclear. Germline V CDR1 and CDR2: ENHRY, SYGVKD. This CDR3 contains 12 residues. V lost 2 bases and J 7 bases, leaving 8 bases between the germline ends. The CDR3 coding sequence is TGTGCCATCAGTGAGATTATTGGTGGCTACACCTTC. Its translation: CAISEIIGGYTF.

In this sample, this clone turned up once. The chain combines TRBV7-9 with TRBJ1-1; D not resolved. The V end was cut by 5 bases, the J end by 7 bases, with 17 bases between. Germline CDR1 and CDR2: SEHNR and FQNEAQ (reference sequence). The CDR3 is 14 amino acids. CDR3 nucleotides: TGTGCCAGCAGCCCCTCCGTCGGCTTCAGTGAAGCTTTCTTT. Translating it yields CASSPSVGFSEAFF.

J is TRBJ1-3 and V is TRBV6-6, with a tentative D call TRBD1 (5 bases). The V gene lost 6 bases and the J gene lost 3 bases, with 9 bases spanning the gap. The CDR3 consists of 13 residues. Germline V lookup: CDR1 MNHNY, CDR2 SVGAGI (reference sequence). CDR3 in amino acids: CASRQGGGNTIYF. The DNA for the CDR3 is TGTGCCAGCAGGCAGGGAGGTGGAAACACCATATATTTT.

In nucleotides, the CDR3 is TGTGCCAGCAGCTTGGGCCAGGGGGCGCACCGGCCGGAGGAGACCCAGTACTTC. Translation gives CASSLGQGAHRPEETQYF. The rearrangement links TRBV5-8 to TRBJ2-5, with 8 nucleotides matching TRBD1. The V and J ends lost 0 bases and 5 bases, in that order; junction bases with no gene match: 15. CDR1 is SGHTS and CDR2 is YDEGEE in the germline V gene. The CDR3 has 18 residues.

The rearrangement links TRBV5-4 to TRBJ2-5, with TRBD1 identical over 7 bases. V lost 4 bases and J lost 1; bases outside the gene matches: 4. Germline V gene data show CDR1 as SGHNT and CDR2 as YYREEE (reference sequence). This CDR3 has 14 residues. The CDR3 nucleotides are TGTGCCAGCAGCCCGGGACAGATCCAAGAGACCCAGTACTTC. Its protein product is CASSPGQIQETQYF.

The gene calls are TRBV11-2 and TRBJ2-7, with D hard to call. The CDR3 spans 14 residues. Germline CDR1 reads SGHAT; CDR2 reads FQNNGV. V dropped 5 bases and J dropped 4 bases, with 15 bases sitting between them. CDR3 DNA sequence: TGTGCCAGCAGCCCCGTGACCGATATATACGAGCAGTACTTC. Encoded protein: CASSPVTDIYEQYF.

The chain joins TRBV19 to TRBJ1-2, with 7 bases aligning to TRBD1. The CDR3 spans 14 residues. With 6 bases clipped from V and 0 bases from J, the junction kept 4 bases outside the gene matches. Germline CDR1 is LNHDA and CDR2 is SQIVND (reference sequence). The CDR3 region is CASRDQGANYGYTF. CDR3 sequence (DNA): TGTGCCAGTAGAGATCAGGGGGCTAACTATGGCTACACCTTC. Supplemented by reference TRBV19 and TRBJ1-2, the full variable domain reads DGGITQSPKYLFRKEGQNVTLSCEQNLNHDAMYWYRQDPGQGLRLIYYSQIVNDFQKGDIAEGYSVSREKKESFPLTVTSAQKNPTAFYLCASRDQGANYGYTFGSGTRLTVV.

The V gene is TRBV5-4, the J gene TRBJ1-2; possible D gene TRBD1, 6 bases. There are 14 residues in the CDR3. V lost 9 bases and J 4 bases, leaving 19 bases between the germline ends. Germline V gives CDR1 SGHNT, CDR2 YYREEE (reference sequence). CDR3 DNA: TGTGCCACAAGAAGCACAGGGAAGATCTATGGCTACACCTTC. This codes for CATRSTGKIYGYTF.

The chain links TRBV7-9 to TRBJ2-4; TRBD2 might be the D (6 bases). CDR3 length equals 15 residues. Trimming shortened V by 5 bases and J by 0 bases, and 11 bases separated the two germline ends. Germline V gene sequence: CDR1 SEHNR, CDR2 FQNEAQ (reference sequence). The CDR3 spells CASSQRGLAKNIQYF. The CDR3, as DNA: TGTGCCAGCAGCCAGAGGGGACTAGCCAAAAACATTCAGTACTTC.

The chain has TRBV7-9 and TRBJ2-1, with D unclear. This CDR3 has 12 amino acids. The V gene's germline CDR1 is SEHNR and CDR2 FQNEAQ (reference sequence). The V gene lost 2 bases and the J gene lost 8 bases, with 7 bases spanning the gap. CDR3 coding DNA: TGTGCCAGCAGCTTATTGGGTTATGAGCAGTTCTTC. Residues: CASSLLGYEQFF.

In its sample, this clone was seen a few times. The rearrangement uses TRBV18 and TRBJ1-1; tentatively, D is TRBD1 (6 bases). CDR1 and CDR2 from the germline V gene are KGHSH and LQKENI. CDR3 length equals 15 residues. The germline V and J ends were trimmed by 3 bases and 3 bases, with 14 bases remaining between them. CDR3 nucleotides: TGTGCCAGCTCACCCGCCACAGGGTGGGACACTGAAGCTTTCTTT. Its protein is CASSPATGWDTEAFF.

This chain joins TRBV5-1 and TRBJ1-1; the match to TRBD1 covers 7 bases. CDR1 is SGHRS, CDR2 YFSETQ, per germline. J was trimmed by 5 bases and V by 0 bases; bases with no gene match: 10. The CDR3 spans 16 residues. The CDR3 spells CASSLASGAGGTEAFF. CDR3 coding DNA: TGCGCCAGCAGCTTGGCCTCGGGGGCAGGGGGGACTGAAGCTTTCTTT.

The rearrangement uses TRBV18 and TRBJ1-4, with D possibly matching TRBD1 (5 bases). Trimming removed 4 bases at V and 13 bases at J, with 19 bases between. This CDR3 has 14 amino acids. In germline, CDR1 is KGHSH, CDR2 LQKENI. The CDR3 DNA reads TGTGCCAGCTCACACCGGGACGGCATAGGGCGACTGTTTTTT. It yields the protein CASSHRDGIGRLFF. Full variable domain (outside the CDR3, taken from reference TRBV18 and TRBJ1-4): NAGVMQNPRHLVRRRGQEARLRCSPMKGHSHVYWYRQLPEEGLKFMVYLQKENIIDESGMPKERFSAEFPKEGPSILRIQQVVRGDSAAYFCASSHRDGIGRLFFGSGTQLSVL.

This chain links TRBV5-1 with TRBJ2-2, with 9 bases matching TRBD1. The germline CDR1 and CDR2 sequences are SGHRS and YFSETQ. Unmatched junction bases numbered 8, after V lost 4 bases and J lost 4 bases. The CDR3 spans 16 residues. CDR3: CASSTGTGQATGELFF. In nucleotides, the CDR3 is TGCGCCAGCAGCACCGGGACAGGGCAGGCCACCGGGGAGCTGTTTTTT.

The V call is TRBV6-5, the J call TRBJ2-3; D is perhaps TRBD1 or TRBD2 (5 bases each). Germline V gene sequence: CDR1 MNHEY, CDR2 SVGAGI. Trimming took 7 bases from V and 2 from J, leaving 13 bases between them. The CDR3 runs to 14 residues. The CDR3 nucleotides read TGTGCCAGCACGGGCTGGGACGTCACAGATACGCAGTATTTT. The encoded protein is CASTGWDVTDTQYF.

The V and J genes are TRBV28 and TRBJ1-4, with D perhaps TRBD1 (5 bases). The germline V and J ends were trimmed by 5 bases and 4 bases, with 8 bases remaining between them. Germline values: CDR1 MDHEN, CDR2 SYDVKM. The CDR3 spans 13 residues. In DNA form, the CDR3 reads TGTGCCAGCAGTGGGGGGTTTAATGAAAAACTGTTTTTT. It codes for CASSGGFNEKLFF.

The chain employs TRBV7-6 and TRBJ1-1, with D unclear. V lost 5 bases to trimming and J lost 7 bases, with 8 bases between them. The CDR3 is 11 residues long. Per germline, CDR1 SGHVS and CDR2 FNYEAQ. The CDR3 spells CASSNWDEAFF. CDR3 nucleotides: TGTGCCAGCAGCAACTGGGATGAAGCTTTCTTT.

This sequence joins TRBV23-1 and TRBJ2-7; no clear D. TRBV23-1 is known as an ORF, though its function is uncertain. The CDR3 covers 19 residues. V lost 6 bases to trimming and J lost 9 bases, with 36 bases between them. Here the CDR3 reads CASSPPLVRLRCRHVGQYF. CDR3 bases: TGCGCCAGCAGCCCCCCGTTAGTTCGGCTGAGGTGTCGACACGTCGGGCAGTACTTC.

In this sample, this clone turned up once. This chain uses TRBV2 with TRBJ2-5; TRBD2 agrees at 13 bases. V lost 4 bases, J lost 5 bases, and 4 bases stayed unmatched. The CDR3 contains 15 residues. Germline values: CDR1 SNHLY, CDR2 FYNNEI. CDR3 sequence reads: CASSGTSGRRETQYF. In nucleotides, the CDR3 is TGTGCCAGCAGTGGGACTAGCGGGAGACGGGAGACCCAGTACTTC.

The rearrangement joins TRBV18 to TRBJ2-2; a weak D match, TRBD2 (5 bases). The CDR3 spans 16 residues. Between the trimmed V and J ends, which lost 3 bases and 6 bases, there was a span of 17 bases. In germline, CDR1 is KGHSH, CDR2 LQKENI. In nucleotides, the CDR3 is TGTGCCAGCTCACCCATTCGGGCGGGTGCGGCCGGGGAGCTGTTTTTT. It yields the protein CASSPIRAGAAGELFF. Complete variable domain (other parts from reference TRBV18 and TRBJ2-2): NAGVMQNPRHLVRRRGQEARLRCSPMKGHSHVYWYRQLPEEGLKFMVYLQKENIIDESGMPKERFSAEFPKEGPSILRIQQVVRGDSAAYFCASSPIRAGAAGELFFGEGSRLTVL.

The chain recombines TRBV25-1 with TRBJ2-6, with TRBD1 identical over 12 bases. The CDR3 totals 17 residues. In germline, CDR1 is MGHDK, CDR2 SYGVNS. The V and J ends lost 8 bases and 1 base, in that order; junction bases with no gene match: 6. The CDR3 coding sequence is TGTGCCAGCGGACCGGGACAGGGGGCATCTGGGGCCAACGTCCTGACTTTC. This gives the protein CASGPGQGASGANVLTF.